The entry below describes one T cell receptor beta chain. Sequencing was performed with immunoSEQ multiplex PCR; in TCRdb, only in-frame clones are kept and a portion is missing. This sample has 70,000 to 85,000 clones, with around 88% found just once. The data belong to a study of blood T cell repertoires in COVID-19. Looking at the study overall: From the United States, Italy and Spain came samples of acute and convalescent COVID-19.

CDR3 length: 16 residues. V was pared by 2 bases and J by 14 bases, with 22 bases between. Germline V gene lookup returns CDR1 MDHEN and CDR2 SYDVKM. The clonotype originates from a man of 80 years or more with active or convalescent COVID-19. The gene calls are TRBV28 and TRBJ1-6; weak D call: TRBD1 (6 bases). The sample consisted of peripheral blood. The CDR3 here is CASSLVGQTGSATLHF. CDR3 bases: TGTGCCAGCAGTTTAGTGGGACAAACCGGATCTGCAACCCTCCACTTT.